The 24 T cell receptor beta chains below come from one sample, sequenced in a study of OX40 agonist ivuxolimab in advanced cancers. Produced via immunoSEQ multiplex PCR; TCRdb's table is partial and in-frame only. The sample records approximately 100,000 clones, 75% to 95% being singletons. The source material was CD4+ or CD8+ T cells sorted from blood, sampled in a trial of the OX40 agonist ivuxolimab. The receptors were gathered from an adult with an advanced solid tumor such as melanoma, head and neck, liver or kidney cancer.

The CDR3, as DNA: TGTGCCAGCAGTAAACCGGGAGGGGGAACACCGACTAGCGGGAGACCCCACGAGCAGTACTTC. Translated, it gives CASSKPGGGTPTSGRPHEQYF. The chain carries TRBV27 and TRBJ2-7; 12 bases match TRBD2. This CDR3 spans 21 amino acids. The germline V gene has CDR1 MNHEY and CDR2 SMNVEV (reference sequence). V lost 5 bases, J lost 5 bases, and 25 bases stayed unmatched.

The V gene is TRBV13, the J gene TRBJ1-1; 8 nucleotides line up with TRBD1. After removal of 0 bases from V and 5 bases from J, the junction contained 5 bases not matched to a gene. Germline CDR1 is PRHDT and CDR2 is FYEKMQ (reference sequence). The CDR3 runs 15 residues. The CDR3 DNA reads TGTGCCAGCAGCTTAGGCCGCACAGGGGGAACTGAAGCTTTCTTT. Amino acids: CASSLGRTGGTEAFF.

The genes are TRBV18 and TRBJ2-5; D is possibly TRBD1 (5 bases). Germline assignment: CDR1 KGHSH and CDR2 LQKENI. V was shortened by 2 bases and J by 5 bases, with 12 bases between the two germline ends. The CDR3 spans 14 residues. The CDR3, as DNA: TGTGCCAGCTCACCATTAGCAGGGATCGAGACCCAGTACTTC. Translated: CASSPLAGIETQYF.

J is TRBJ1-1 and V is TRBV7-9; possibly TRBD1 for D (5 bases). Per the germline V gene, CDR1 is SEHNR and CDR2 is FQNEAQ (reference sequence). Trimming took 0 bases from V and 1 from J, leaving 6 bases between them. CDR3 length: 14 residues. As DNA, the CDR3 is TGTGCCAGCAGCTTAGCGGGGGGGAACACTGAAGCTTTCTTT. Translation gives CASSLAGGNTEAFF.

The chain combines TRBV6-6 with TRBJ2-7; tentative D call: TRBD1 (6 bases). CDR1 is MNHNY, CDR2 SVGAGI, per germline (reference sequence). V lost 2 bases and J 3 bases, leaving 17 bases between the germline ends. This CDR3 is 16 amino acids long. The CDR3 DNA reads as TGTGCCAGCAGTTACCCCCCTTCGACAGGTGGCTACGAGCAGTACTTC. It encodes CASSYPPSTGGYEQYF.

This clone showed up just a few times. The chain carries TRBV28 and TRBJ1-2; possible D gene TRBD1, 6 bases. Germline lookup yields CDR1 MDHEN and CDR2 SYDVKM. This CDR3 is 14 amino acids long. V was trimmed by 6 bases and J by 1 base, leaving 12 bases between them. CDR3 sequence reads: CASRPEGGNYGYTF. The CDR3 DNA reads TGTGCCAGCAGACCGGAGGGGGGTAACTATGGCTACACCTTC.

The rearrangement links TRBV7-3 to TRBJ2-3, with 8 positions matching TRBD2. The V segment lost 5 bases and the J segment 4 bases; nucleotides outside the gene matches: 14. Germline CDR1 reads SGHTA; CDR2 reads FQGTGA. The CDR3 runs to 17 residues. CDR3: CASSLNRYGRAPDTQYF. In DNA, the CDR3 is TGTGCCAGCAGCCTCAACCGCTACGGGAGGGCCCCAGATACGCAGTATTTT.

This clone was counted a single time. The CDR3 DNA reads TGTGCCATCAGTGGGACTAGCGTTAGCACAGATACGCAGTATTTT. This encodes CAISGTSVSTDTQYF. The chain is built from TRBV10-3 and TRBJ2-3; 9 nucleotides align to TRBD2. The CDR3 sequence is 15 residues long. With 4 bases clipped from V and 0 bases from J, the junction kept 2 bases outside the gene matches. Germline CDR1 is ENHRY and CDR2 is SYGVKD.

CDR3 sequence reads: CASSLGGTSYEQYF. For the CDR3, the DNA is TGTGCCAGCAGCTTGGGTGGGACCTCCTACGAGCAGTACTTC. The chain couples TRBV5-4 to TRBJ2-7; D might be TRBD1 or TRBD2, each matching 5 bases. The germline gives CDR1 SGHNT, CDR2 YYREEE (reference sequence). V was trimmed by 0 bases and J by 0 bases, leaving 7 bases between them. The CDR3 has 14 residues. The full variable domain, rest sourced from reference TRBV5-4 and TRBJ2-7, is ETGVTQSPTHLIKTRGQQVTLRCSSQSGHNTVSWYQQALGQGPQFIFQYYREEENGRGNFPPRFSGLQFPNYSSELNVNALELDDSALYLCASSLGGTSYEQYFGPGTRLTVT.

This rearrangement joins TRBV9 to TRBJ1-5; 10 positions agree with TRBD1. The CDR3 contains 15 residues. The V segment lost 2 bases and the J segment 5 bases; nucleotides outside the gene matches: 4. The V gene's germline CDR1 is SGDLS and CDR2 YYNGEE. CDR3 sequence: CASSVRDRGYQPQHF. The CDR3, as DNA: TGTGCCAGCAGCGTCCGGGACAGGGGATATCAGCCCCAGCATTTT.

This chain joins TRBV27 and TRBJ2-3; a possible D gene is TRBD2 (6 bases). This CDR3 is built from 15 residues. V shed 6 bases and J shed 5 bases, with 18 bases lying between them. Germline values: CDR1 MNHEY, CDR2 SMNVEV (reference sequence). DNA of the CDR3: TGTGCCAGCAGCCCCCTGGAGGGCCTACGAGATACGCAGTATTTT. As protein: CASSPLEGLRDTQYF.

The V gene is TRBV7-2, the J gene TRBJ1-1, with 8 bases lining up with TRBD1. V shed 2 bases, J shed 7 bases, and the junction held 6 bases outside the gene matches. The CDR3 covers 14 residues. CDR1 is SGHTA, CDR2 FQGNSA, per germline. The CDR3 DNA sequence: TGTGCCAGCAGCTTACAGGGGGCTGGTGGTGAAGCTTTCTTT. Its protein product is CASSLQGAGGEAFF.

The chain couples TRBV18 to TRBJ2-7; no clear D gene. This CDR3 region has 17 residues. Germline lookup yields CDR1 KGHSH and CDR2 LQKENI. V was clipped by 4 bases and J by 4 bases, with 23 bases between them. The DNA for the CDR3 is TGTGCCAGCTCACACACCCTACCGCCTTCCTTAGGATACGAGCAGTACTTC. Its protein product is CASSHTLPPSLGYEQYF.

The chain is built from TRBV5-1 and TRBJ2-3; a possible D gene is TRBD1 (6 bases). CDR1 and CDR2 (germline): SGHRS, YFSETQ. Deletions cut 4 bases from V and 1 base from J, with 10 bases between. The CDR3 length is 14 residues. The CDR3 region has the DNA TGCGCCAGCAGCCGGGACACCCGCACAGATACGCAGTATTTT. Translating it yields CASSRDTRTDTQYF.

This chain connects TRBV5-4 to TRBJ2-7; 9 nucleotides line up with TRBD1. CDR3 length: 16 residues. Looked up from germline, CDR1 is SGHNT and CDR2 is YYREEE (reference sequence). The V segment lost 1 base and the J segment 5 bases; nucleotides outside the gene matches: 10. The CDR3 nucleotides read TGTGCCAGCAGCTTGTTCCGGGACAGGGAAAACGACGAGCAGTACTTC. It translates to CASSLFRDRENDEQYF. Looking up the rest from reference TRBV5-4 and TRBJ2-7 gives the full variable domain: ETGVTQSPTHLIKTRGQQVTLRCSSQSGHNTVSWYQQALGQGPQFIFQYYREEENGRGNFPPRFSGLQFPNYSSELNVNALELDDSALYLCASSLFRDRENDEQYFGPGTRLTVT.

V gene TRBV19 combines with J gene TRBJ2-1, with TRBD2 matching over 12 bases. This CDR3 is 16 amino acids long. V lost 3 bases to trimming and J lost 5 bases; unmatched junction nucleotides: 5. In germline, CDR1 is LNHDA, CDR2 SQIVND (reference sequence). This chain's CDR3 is CASSISSGRAHNEQFF. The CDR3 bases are TGTGCCAGTAGTATCTCTAGCGGGAGGGCCCACAATGAGCAGTTCTTC.

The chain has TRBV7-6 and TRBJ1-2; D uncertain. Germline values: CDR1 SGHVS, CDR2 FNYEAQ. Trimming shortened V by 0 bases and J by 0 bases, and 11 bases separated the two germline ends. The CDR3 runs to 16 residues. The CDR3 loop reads CASSLAPGNTNYGYTF. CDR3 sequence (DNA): TGTGCCAGCAGCTTAGCTCCGGGGAATACTAACTATGGCTACACCTTC.

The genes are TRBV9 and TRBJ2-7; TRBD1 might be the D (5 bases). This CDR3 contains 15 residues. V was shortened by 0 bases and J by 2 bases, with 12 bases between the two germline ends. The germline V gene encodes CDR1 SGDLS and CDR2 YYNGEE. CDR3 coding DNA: TGTGCCAGCAGCGTAGGAGCGACAGCGACCTACGAGCAGTACTTC. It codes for CASSVGATATYEQYF.

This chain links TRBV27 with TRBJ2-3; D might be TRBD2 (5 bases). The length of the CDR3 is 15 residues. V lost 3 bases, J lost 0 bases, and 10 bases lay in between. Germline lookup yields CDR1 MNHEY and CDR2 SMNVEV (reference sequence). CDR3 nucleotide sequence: TGTGCCAGCAGTTTGAAGCGGCCTAGCACAGATACGCAGTATTTT. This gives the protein CASSLKRPSTDTQYF.

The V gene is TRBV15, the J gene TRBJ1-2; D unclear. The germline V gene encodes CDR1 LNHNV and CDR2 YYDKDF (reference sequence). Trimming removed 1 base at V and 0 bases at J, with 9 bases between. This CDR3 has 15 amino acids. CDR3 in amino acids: CATSRVKTANYGYTF. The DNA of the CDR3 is TGTGCCACCAGCAGAGTCAAGACGGCTAACTATGGCTACACCTTC.

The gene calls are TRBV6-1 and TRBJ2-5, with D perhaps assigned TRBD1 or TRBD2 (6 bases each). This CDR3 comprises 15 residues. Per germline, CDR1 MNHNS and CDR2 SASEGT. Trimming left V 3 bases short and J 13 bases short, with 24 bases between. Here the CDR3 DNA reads TGTGCCAGCAGTGACCGCGGGACACCCAGGCCCAGGTGGTACTTC. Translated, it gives CASSDRGTPRPRWYF.

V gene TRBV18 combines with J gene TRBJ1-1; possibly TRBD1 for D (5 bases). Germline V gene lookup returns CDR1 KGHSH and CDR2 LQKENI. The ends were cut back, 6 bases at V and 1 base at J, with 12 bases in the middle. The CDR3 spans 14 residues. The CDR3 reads CASSNPTENTEAFF. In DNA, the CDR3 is TGTGCCAGCTCGAACCCGACAGAGAACACTGAAGCTTTCTTT.

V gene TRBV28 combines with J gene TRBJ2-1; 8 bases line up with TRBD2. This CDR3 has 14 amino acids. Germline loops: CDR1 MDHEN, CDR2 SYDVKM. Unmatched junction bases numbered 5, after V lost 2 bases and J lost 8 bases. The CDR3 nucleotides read TGTGCCAGCAGTTTAAGCGGGAGAAACCATGAGCAGTTCTTC. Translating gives CASSLSGRNHEQFF.

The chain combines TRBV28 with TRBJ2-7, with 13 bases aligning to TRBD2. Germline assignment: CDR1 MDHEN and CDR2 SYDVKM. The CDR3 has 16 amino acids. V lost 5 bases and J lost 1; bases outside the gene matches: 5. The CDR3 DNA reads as TGTGCCAGCAGTCGTGGACTAGCGGGAGAGTCCTACGAGCAGTACTTC. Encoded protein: CASSRGLAGESYEQYF.